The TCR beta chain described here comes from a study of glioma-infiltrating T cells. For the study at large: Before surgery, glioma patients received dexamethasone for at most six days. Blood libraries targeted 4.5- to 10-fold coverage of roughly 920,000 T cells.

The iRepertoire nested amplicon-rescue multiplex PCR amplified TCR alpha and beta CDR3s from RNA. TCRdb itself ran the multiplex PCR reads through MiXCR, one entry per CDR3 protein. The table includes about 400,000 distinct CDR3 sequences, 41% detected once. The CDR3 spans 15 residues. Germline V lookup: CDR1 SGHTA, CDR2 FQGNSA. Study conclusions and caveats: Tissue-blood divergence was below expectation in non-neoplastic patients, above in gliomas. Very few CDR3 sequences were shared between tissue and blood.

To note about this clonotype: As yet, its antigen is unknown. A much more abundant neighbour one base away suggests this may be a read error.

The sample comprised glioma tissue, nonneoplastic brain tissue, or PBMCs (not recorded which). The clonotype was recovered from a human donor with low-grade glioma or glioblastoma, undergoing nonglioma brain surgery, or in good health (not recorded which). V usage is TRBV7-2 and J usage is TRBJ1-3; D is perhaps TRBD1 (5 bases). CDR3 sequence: CASSLAGTPGNTICF. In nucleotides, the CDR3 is TGTGCCAGCAGCTTAGCCGGGACCCCTGGAAACACCATATGTTTT.